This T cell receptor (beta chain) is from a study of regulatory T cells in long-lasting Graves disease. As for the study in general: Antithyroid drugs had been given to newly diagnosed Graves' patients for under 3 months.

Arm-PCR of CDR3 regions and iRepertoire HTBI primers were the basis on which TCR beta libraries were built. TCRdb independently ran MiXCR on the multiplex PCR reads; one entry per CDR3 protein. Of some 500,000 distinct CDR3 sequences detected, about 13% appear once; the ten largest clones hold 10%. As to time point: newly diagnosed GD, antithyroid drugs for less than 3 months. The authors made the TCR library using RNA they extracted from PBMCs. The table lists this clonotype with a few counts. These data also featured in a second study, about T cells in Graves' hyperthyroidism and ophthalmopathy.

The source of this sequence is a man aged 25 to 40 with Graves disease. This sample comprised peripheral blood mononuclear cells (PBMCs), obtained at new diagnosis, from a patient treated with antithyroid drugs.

The CDR3 nucleotides read TGCAGCGTTGAAGAAGGGCTTAGCGGGACTTCCTACGAGCAGTACTTC. Residues: CSVEEGLSGTSYEQYF. The V and J genes are TRBV29-1 and TRBJ2-7, with 8 nucleotides matching TRBD2. CDR1 SQVTM and CDR2 ANQGSEA come from the germline V gene. J lost 1 base, V lost 0 bases, and 8 bases had no gene match. The length of the CDR3 is 16 residues.